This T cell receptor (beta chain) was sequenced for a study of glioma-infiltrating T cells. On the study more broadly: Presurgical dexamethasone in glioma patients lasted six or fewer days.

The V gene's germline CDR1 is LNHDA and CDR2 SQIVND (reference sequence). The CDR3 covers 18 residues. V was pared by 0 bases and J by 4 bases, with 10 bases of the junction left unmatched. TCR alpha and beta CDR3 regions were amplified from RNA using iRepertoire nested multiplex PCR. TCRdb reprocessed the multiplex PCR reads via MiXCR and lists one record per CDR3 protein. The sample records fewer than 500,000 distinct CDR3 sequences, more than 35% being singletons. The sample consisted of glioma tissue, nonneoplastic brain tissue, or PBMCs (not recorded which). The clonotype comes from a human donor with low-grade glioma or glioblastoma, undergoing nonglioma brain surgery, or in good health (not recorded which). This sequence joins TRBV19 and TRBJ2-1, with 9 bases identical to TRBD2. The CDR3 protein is CASSIDRMSGRTYNEQFF. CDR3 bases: TGTGCCAGTAGTATAGATCGGATGAGCGGGAGGACGTACAATGAGCAGTTCTTC.